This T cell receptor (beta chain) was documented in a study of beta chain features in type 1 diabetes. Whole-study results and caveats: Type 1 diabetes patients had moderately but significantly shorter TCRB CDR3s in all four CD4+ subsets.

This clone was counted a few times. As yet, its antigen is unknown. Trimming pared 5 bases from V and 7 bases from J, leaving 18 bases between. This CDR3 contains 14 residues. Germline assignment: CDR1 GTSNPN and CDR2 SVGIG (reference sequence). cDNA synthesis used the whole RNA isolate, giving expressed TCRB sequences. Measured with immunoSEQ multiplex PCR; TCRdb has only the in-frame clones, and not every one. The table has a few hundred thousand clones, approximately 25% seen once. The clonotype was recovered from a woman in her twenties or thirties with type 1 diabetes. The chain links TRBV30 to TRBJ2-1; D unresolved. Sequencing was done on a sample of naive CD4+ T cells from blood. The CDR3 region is CAWVGSAVVNEQFF. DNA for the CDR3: TGTGCCTGGGTCGGGTCGGCTGTGGTAAATGAGCAGTTCTTC.